The T cell receptor (beta chain) described here comes from a study of beta chain features in type 1 diabetes. Whole-study results and caveats: Short templates might get an advantage during PCR, and this would be equal in patients and controls.

Per the germline V gene, CDR1 is KGHSH and CDR2 is LQKENI. This CDR3 has 15 amino acids. J lost 2 bases, V lost 5 bases, and 8 bases had no gene match. Expressed TCRB transcripts were sequenced after all isolated RNA was converted to cDNA. The protocol was immunoSEQ multiplex PCR, while the TCRdb copy is restricted to in-frame clones and leaves out a portion. The sample yields roughly 610,000 clones, roughly 16% seen once. This clone was seen only a few times. Its antigen is undetermined. Sequencing was performed on naive CD4+ T cells from blood. The J gene is TRBJ2-5, the V gene TRBV18, with TRBD2 identical over 7 bases. The TCR was taken from a man younger than 35 in good health. Here the CDR3 reads CASSSLRGEQETQYF. The CDR3 nucleotides are TGTGCCAGCTCATCCTTACGGGGGGAACAAGAGACCCAGTACTTC.